The rows below give T cell receptor beta chains drawn from one sample of a study of cytomegalovirus exposure and HLA in healthy donors. The table came from immunoSEQ multiplex PCR; TCRdb's copy has only in-frame clones and leaves some out. This sample carries 150,000 to 200,000 clones, over 60% of them seen once, and the ten largest clones take approximately 0.99%. The material sequenced was PBMCs. The receptors come from a woman between 35 and 50 years old in good health and CMV-seronegative. Each CDR3 is given with its conserved first and last residue. Fields, in order: V gene, clone size, D gene, J gene, CDR3 DNA, CDR3 protein. The D gene is left open where the match is weak. Some rows mark clone size as missing; the rest say once, few, many or name a class of expanded clone.

V gene: TRBV7-6; clone size: NA; D gene: TRBD2; J gene: TRBJ2-1; CDR3 DNA: TGTGCCAGCAGCTCCCGGACTAGCGGGAGTATCGAGGAGCAGTTCTTC; CDR3 protein: CASSSRTSGSIEEQFF
V gene: TRBV7-9; clone size: NA; D gene: NA; J gene: TRBJ1-4; CDR3 DNA: TGTGCCAGCAGCTTACGCAGGGTAGCTAATGAAAAACTGTTTTTT; CDR3 protein: CASSLRRVANEKLFF
V gene: TRBV4-3; clone size: NA; D gene: TRBD2; J gene: TRBJ2-5; CDR3 DNA: TGCGCCAGCAGCCAACGCGCGGCGGCGGGGGGGGACCAAGAGACCCAGTACTTC; CDR3 protein: CASSQRAAAGGDQETQYF
V gene: TRBV7-8; clone size: few; D gene: TRBD1; J gene: TRBJ1-5; CDR3 DNA: TGTGCCAGCAGCTTACAGGGGGCAGGCAATCAGCCCCAGCATTTT; CDR3 protein: CASSLQGAGNQPQHF
V gene: TRBV4-3; clone size: NA; D gene: TRBD1; J gene: TRBJ1-4; CDR3 DNA: TGCGCCAGCAGCCCTCAGGGGGCAACTAATGAAAAACTGTTTTTT; CDR3 protein: CASSPQGATNEKLFF
V gene: TRBV6-1; clone size: NA; D gene: NA; J gene: TRBJ2-1; CDR3 DNA: TGTGCCAGCAGCCGGACAGCCCTTGGGGGCCGTGAGCAGTTCTTC; CDR3 protein: CASSRTALGGREQFF
V gene: TRBV6-5; clone size: NA; D gene: NA; J gene: TRBJ1-1; CDR3 DNA: TGTGCCAGCTCGGAGGGAGTGGTAAACACTGAAGCTTTCTTT; CDR3 protein: CASSEGVVNTEAFF
V gene: TRBV11-1; clone size: NA; D gene: NA; J gene: TRBJ2-5; CDR3 DNA: TGTGCCAGCAGCCCACGGACACCCGGTGAGACCCAGTACTTC; CDR3 protein: CASSPRTPGETQYF
V gene: TRBV19; clone size: NA; D gene: TRBD1; J gene: TRBJ1-2; CDR3 DNA: TGTGCCAGTAGCTTGCAACAGGGGACCGACTATGGCTACACCTTC; CDR3 protein: CASSLQQGTDYGYTF
V gene: TRBV7-7; clone size: NA; D gene: NA; J gene: TRBJ2-1; CDR3 DNA: TGTGCCAGCAGCCCAGAAACAGGAAATGAGCAGTTCTTC; CDR3 protein: CASSPETGNEQFF
V gene: TRBV5-1; clone size: once; D gene: TRBD1; J gene: TRBJ2-3; CDR3 DNA: TGCGCCAGCAGCTCCTCCTCGACAGGGCTTACAGATACGCAGTATTTT; CDR3 protein: CASSSSSTGLTDTQYF
V gene: TRBV7-9; clone size: NA; D gene: NA; J gene: TRBJ1-1; CDR3 DNA: TGTGCCAGCAGCTTATTCCAGAACACTGAAGCTTTCTTT; CDR3 protein: CASSLFQNTEAFF
V gene: TRBV4-1; clone size: NA; D gene: NA; J gene: TRBJ2-1; CDR3 DNA: TGCGCCAGCAGCCGTAGCGGTTCTACCTACAATGAGCAGTTCTTC; CDR3 protein: CASSRSGSTYNEQFF
V gene: TRBV4-2; clone size: NA; D gene: NA; J gene: TRBJ2-3; CDR3 DNA: TGTGCCAGCAGCCAAGGGATGACAGGTAGCACAGATACGCAGTATTTT; CDR3 protein: CASSQGMTGSTDTQYF
V gene: TRBV28; clone size: NA; D gene: NA; J gene: TRBJ1-2; CDR3 DNA: TGTGCCAGCAAGCCTACGGGTCACTATGGCTACACCTTC; CDR3 protein: CASKPTGHYGYTF
V gene: TRBV30; clone size: NA; D gene: TRBD1; J gene: TRBJ1-1; CDR3 DNA: TGTGCCTGGAGGGGACAGGGGGGGGACACTGAAGCTTTCTTT; CDR3 protein: CAWRGQGGDTEAFF
V gene: TRBV10-3; clone size: NA; D gene: NA; J gene: TRBJ1-1; CDR3 DNA: TGTGCCATCAACCCAGATCTGAACACTGAAGCTTTCTTT; CDR3 protein: CAINPDLNTEAFF
V gene: TRBV28; clone size: NA; D gene: NA; J gene: TRBJ2-3; CDR3 DNA: TGTGCCAGCTCGACAGGGAGGAGCACAGATACGCAGTATTTT; CDR3 protein: CASSTGRSTDTQYF
V gene: TRBV9; clone size: NA; D gene: NA; J gene: TRBJ2-3; CDR3 DNA: TGTGCCAGCAGCGTAGGAGAGGGCGGCCGGTTCACAGATACGCAGTATTTT; CDR3 protein: CASSVGEGGRFTDTQYF
V gene: TRBV19; clone size: NA; D gene: TRBD2; J gene: TRBJ2-5; CDR3 DNA: TGTGCCAGTAAGGGACTAGCGGGAGGGCGTGAGACCCAGTACTTC; CDR3 protein: CASKGLAGGRETQYF
V gene: TRBV7-6; clone size: NA; D gene: NA; J gene: TRBJ1-5; CDR3 DNA: TGTGCCAGCAGCTTAGGGCTTCTCAATCAGCCCCAGCATTTT; CDR3 protein: CASSLGLLNQPQHF
V gene: TRBV7-2; clone size: few; D gene: TRBD1; J gene: TRBJ1-5; CDR3 DNA: TGTGCCAGCAGCTTAGCGAACAGGGGAATAAATCAGCCCCAGCATTTT; CDR3 protein: CASSLANRGINQPQHF
V gene: TRBV11-3; clone size: NA; D gene: NA; J gene: TRBJ1-1; CDR3 DNA: TGTGCCAGCAGTCCCGGGCGGGCTGAAGCTTTCTTT; CDR3 protein: CASSPGRAEAFF
V gene: TRBV7-9; clone size: NA; D gene: NA; J gene: TRBJ1-1; CDR3 DNA: TGTGCCAGCAGCCCCCCCGGGGACACTGAAGCTTTCTTT; CDR3 protein: CASSPPGDTEAFF
V gene: TRBV5-4; clone size: NA; D gene: NA; J gene: TRBJ2-1; CDR3 DNA: TGTGCCAGCAGCTTGACTAGCCCCCACAATGAGCAATTCTTC; CDR3 protein: CASSLTSPHNEQFF
V gene: TRBV7-9; clone size: NA; D gene: NA; J gene: TRBJ2-2; CDR3 DNA: TGTGCCAGCAGCAATCGTGGTAGCGTAAACACCGGGGAGCTGTTTTTT; CDR3 protein: CASSNRGSVNTGELFF
V gene: TRBV5-6; clone size: NA; D gene: TRBD1; J gene: TRBJ1-1; CDR3 DNA: TGTGCCAGCAGCACGGGACAGCTATACACTGAAGCTTTCTTT; CDR3 protein: CASSTGQLYTEAFF
V gene: TRBV6-1; clone size: NA; D gene: NA; J gene: TRBJ1-2; CDR3 DNA: TGTGCCAGCAGTGAAGCTTGGGGAGACTATGGCTACACCTTC; CDR3 protein: CASSEAWGDYGYTF
V gene: TRBV11-3; clone size: NA; D gene: NA; J gene: TRBJ1-1; CDR3 DNA: TGTGCCAGCAGCGCCCCCGGTAGGGGAAGGACTGAAGCTTTCTTT; CDR3 protein: CASSAPGRGRTEAFF
V gene: TRBV7-3; clone size: NA; D gene: TRBD2; J gene: TRBJ2-3; CDR3 DNA: TGTGCCAGCAGCCTAACAGCGGGATACACAGATACGCAGTATTTT; CDR3 protein: CASSLTAGYTDTQYF
V gene: TRBV4-3; clone size: NA; D gene: NA; J gene: TRBJ1-2; CDR3 DNA: TGCGCCAGCAGCCAAGAAGCAGGGAATAGCTACACCTTC; CDR3 protein: CASSQEAGNSYTF
V gene: TRBV6-5; clone size: NA; D gene: NA; J gene: TRBJ2-7; CDR3 DNA: TGTGCCAGCAGTCACGGACCCGACTACGAGCAGTACTTC; CDR3 protein: CASSHGPDYEQYF
V gene: TRBV7-2; clone size: NA; D gene: NA; J gene: TRBJ2-1; CDR3 DNA: TGTGCCAGCGGTCTAAATGAGCAGTTCTTC; CDR3 protein: CASGLNEQFF
V gene: TRBV4-3; clone size: NA; D gene: NA; J gene: TRBJ1-2; CDR3 DNA: TGCGCCAGCAGCCAAGAAGGAGAGGGCCTGAGTGGCTACACCTTC; CDR3 protein: CASSQEGEGLSGYTF
V gene: TRBV7-2; clone size: few; D gene: TRBD2; J gene: TRBJ2-3; CDR3 DNA: TGTGCCAGCAGCCAATGGACTAGCCATCTTAGCACAGATACGCAGTATTTT; CDR3 protein: CASSQWTSHLSTDTQYF
V gene: TRBV29-1; clone size: few; D gene: TRBD2; J gene: TRBJ2-7; CDR3 DNA: TGCAGCGTCTTTCCTAGCGGGAGGGCGAGCGAGCAGTACTTC; CDR3 protein: CSVFPSGRASEQYF
V gene: TRBV9; clone size: NA; D gene: NA; J gene: TRBJ2-3; CDR3 DNA: TGTGCCAGCAGCGTAGCTTACGGGGGACTCACAGATACGCAGTATTTT; CDR3 protein: CASSVAYGGLTDTQYF
V gene: TRBV5-1; clone size: NA; D gene: TRBD2; J gene: TRBJ2-7; CDR3 DNA: TGCGCCAGCAGCCCACCGCTAGCGGGAGGGGAGGGGGAGCAGTACTTC; CDR3 protein: CASSPPLAGGEGEQYF
V gene: TRBV5-1; clone size: few; D gene: NA; J gene: TRBJ1-1; CDR3 DNA: TGCGCCAGCAGCTTAACCTTACAGGGCTCGAACACTGAAGCTTTCTTT; CDR3 protein: CASSLTLQGSNTEAFF
V gene: TRBV7-9; clone size: NA; D gene: NA; J gene: TRBJ1-4; CDR3 DNA: TGTGCCAGCAGCCATTCAGGGATGAGTGAAAAACTGTTTTTT; CDR3 protein: CASSHSGMSEKLFF
V gene: TRBV19; clone size: few; D gene: NA; J gene: TRBJ2-3; CDR3 DNA: TGTGCCAGTAGTAGTAGGAGGGCAGATACGCAGTATTTT; CDR3 protein: CASSSRRADTQYF
V gene: TRBV30; clone size: NA; D gene: TRBD2; J gene: TRBJ2-1; CDR3 DNA: TGTGCCTGGAAGGGGCGGGAGGGCCCCGTTGGAGAGCAGTTCTTC; CDR3 protein: CAWKGREGPVGEQFF
V gene: TRBV5-3; clone size: NA; D gene: TRBD1; J gene: TRBJ1-1; CDR3 DNA: TGTGCAAGAAATTGGAGGGGGCGTCCAGAGGCTGAAGCTTTCTTT; CDR3 protein: CARNWRGRPEAEAFF
V gene: TRBV29-1; clone size: NA; D gene: TRBD1; J gene: TRBJ2-1; CDR3 DNA: TGCAGCGTTGCAATAGGACAGGGGATTTGGCGGGGGAACAATGAGCAGTTCTTC; CDR3 protein: CSVAIGQGIWRGNNEQFF
V gene: TRBV30; clone size: once; D gene: NA; J gene: TRBJ1-2; CDR3 DNA: TGTGCCTGGAGTTCGGGGATGTCTAACTATGGCTACACCTTC; CDR3 protein: CAWSSGMSNYGYTF
V gene: TRBV5-4; clone size: NA; D gene: TRBD1; J gene: TRBJ1-2; CDR3 DNA: TGTGCCAGCACTAAGGGACAGGAGTTTTATGGCTACACCTTC; CDR3 protein: CASTKGQEFYGYTF
V gene: TRBV28; clone size: few; D gene: NA; J gene: TRBJ1-2; CDR3 DNA: TGTGCCAGCAGAAACTCCGGGACATCAAACTATGGCTACACCTTC; CDR3 protein: CASRNSGTSNYGYTF
V gene: TRBV5-1; clone size: NA; D gene: TRBD1; J gene: TRBJ1-1; CDR3 DNA: TGCGCCAGCAGTTGGGGCCAAACAGGGGACACTGAAGCTTTCTTT; CDR3 protein: CASSWGQTGDTEAFF
V gene: TRBV6-4; clone size: NA; D gene: TRBD1; J gene: TRBJ1-5; CDR3 DNA: TGTGCCAAAAGGGGGACAGGGGATCAGCCCCAGCATTTT; CDR3 protein: CAKRGTGDQPQHF
V gene: TRBV19; clone size: NA; D gene: TRBD2; J gene: TRBJ2-7; CDR3 DNA: TGTGCCAGTAGTTTCGGACTAGCGGGAGACTCCTACGAGCAGTACTTC; CDR3 protein: CASSFGLAGDSYEQYF
V gene: TRBV7-9; clone size: NA; D gene: TRBD1; J gene: TRBJ2-2; CDR3 DNA: TGTTCCAGTATGCCGGACAGGATTAACACCGGGGAGCTGTTTTTT; CDR3 protein: CSSMPDRINTGELFF
V gene: TRBV6-5; clone size: few; D gene: NA; J gene: TRBJ2-1; CDR3 DNA: TGTGCCAGCAGTTCCCCTCGCTCCTACAATGAGCAGTTCTTC; CDR3 protein: CASSSPRSYNEQFF
V gene: TRBV7-9; clone size: NA; D gene: NA; J gene: TRBJ2-7; CDR3 DNA: TGTTCCAGCAGCTTTGAGGTCGAGCAGTACTTC; CDR3 protein: CSSSFEVEQYF
V gene: TRBV9; clone size: once; D gene: TRBD2; J gene: TRBJ2-7; CDR3 DNA: TGTGCCAGCAGCGCAAGGGGGACTAGCGTCTACGAGCAGTACTTC; CDR3 protein: CASSARGTSVYEQYF
V gene: TRBV7-9; clone size: NA; D gene: NA; J gene: TRBJ1-1; CDR3 DNA: TGTGCCAGCAGCTCCCTAACGAGGTCTTTCTTT; CDR3 protein: CASSSLTRSFF